A selection of T cell receptor beta chains follows, all from one sample in a study of shared clonotypes between healthy human individuals. Sequenced by immunoSEQ multiplex PCR; TCRdb stores in-frame clones only, minus some. This repertoire shows 640,000 or so clones, about two thirds found once; its top ten account for less than 2%. The sequenced material came from memory CD4+ T cells sorted from blood. These receptors came from a woman in her 30s in good health. The CDR3 runs from the conserved cysteine through the conserved F or W. The D gene is left open where the match is weak. Expanded clones are given a class, and other clones once, few, many or no size at all.

clone_size: -; j_call: TRBJ1-4; v_call: TRBV5-1; d_call: -; cdr3_nt: TGCGCCAGCAGCTTGGACCCAGGAAATAATGAAAAACTGTTTTTT; cdr3_aa: CASSLDPGNNEKLFF
clone_size: -; j_call: TRBJ1-2; v_call: TRBV6-5; d_call: TRBD1; cdr3_nt: TGTGCCAGCAGCCACGACAGGGCGGATGGCTACACCTTC; cdr3_aa: CASSHDRADGYTF
clone_size: -; j_call: TRBJ2-7; v_call: TRBV29-1; d_call: -; cdr3_nt: TGCAGCTTGGGAGCGAGCGGGTTGACCTACGAGCAGTACTTC; cdr3_aa: CSLGASGLTYEQYF
clone_size: -; j_call: TRBJ2-5; v_call: TRBV10-3; d_call: TRBD2; cdr3_nt: TGTGCCTCCTCCCGCGACACTAGCGGGAGAGGGAGAGAGACCCAGTACTTC; cdr3_aa: CASSRDTSGRGRETQYF
clone_size: -; j_call: TRBJ2-2; v_call: TRBV18; d_call: -; cdr3_nt: TGTGCCAGCTCACCCTGGAGTAGCGGACTAAACACCGGGGAGCTGTTTTTT; cdr3_aa: CASSPWSSGLNTGELFF
clone_size: -; j_call: TRBJ2-7; v_call: TRBV28; d_call: -; cdr3_nt: TGTGCCAGCAGTTTCAACGCCTACTACGAGCAGTACTTC; cdr3_aa: CASSFNAYYEQYF
clone_size: few; j_call: TRBJ1-5; v_call: TRBV28; d_call: -; cdr3_nt: TGTGCCAGCAGTTTATTGAATCAGCCCCAGCATTTT; cdr3_aa: CASSLLNQPQHF
clone_size: -; j_call: TRBJ1-1; v_call: TRBV10-3; d_call: TRBD1; cdr3_nt: TGTGCCATCAGTGGACAGGGTATGAACACTGAAGCTTTCTTT; cdr3_aa: CAISGQGMNTEAFF
clone_size: few; j_call: TRBJ1-4; v_call: TRBV2; d_call: TRBD1; cdr3_nt: TGTGCCAGCAGACCCCGACAGGGGGCGCGGGGTGAAAAACTGTTTTTT; cdr3_aa: CASRPRQGARGEKLFF
clone_size: few; j_call: TRBJ1-2; v_call: TRBV6-6; d_call: TRBD1; cdr3_nt: TGTGCCAGCAGACACCATGACAGGGATAACTATGGCTACACCTTC; cdr3_aa: CASRHHDRDNYGYTF
clone_size: -; j_call: TRBJ2-7; v_call: TRBV4-1; d_call: -; cdr3_nt: TGCGCCAGCAGCCAAGACAACTACCGAAGCTCCTACGAGCAGTACTTC; cdr3_aa: CASSQDNYRSSYEQYF
clone_size: few; j_call: TRBJ1-2; v_call: TRBV6-4; d_call: TRBD1; cdr3_nt: TGTGCCAGCAGCCGGGACAGTAACTATGGCTACACCTTC; cdr3_aa: CASSRDSNYGYTF
clone_size: -; j_call: TRBJ2-3; v_call: TRBV15; d_call: -; cdr3_nt: TGTGCCACCAGCAGAGTCGAGGGAGATACGCAGTATTTT; cdr3_aa: CATSRVEGDTQYF
clone_size: -; j_call: TRBJ2-7; v_call: TRBV28; d_call: -; cdr3_nt: TGTGCCAGCAGTTTTAAGGGAGGCTACGAGCAGTACTTC; cdr3_aa: CASSFKGGYEQYF
clone_size: -; j_call: TRBJ2-7; v_call: TRBV7-9; d_call: TRBD2; cdr3_nt: TGTGCCAGCAGCTCAGAAGGGCTAGCGGGTACCTACGAGCAGTACTTC; cdr3_aa: CASSSEGLAGTYEQYF
clone_size: -; j_call: TRBJ2-7; v_call: TRBV4-1; d_call: TRBD1; cdr3_nt: TGCGCCAGCAGCCTGGACAGGGCGAGGGACGAGCAGTACTTC; cdr3_aa: CASSLDRARDEQYF
clone_size: once; j_call: TRBJ2-7; v_call: TRBV11-2; d_call: -; cdr3_nt: TGTGCCAGCAGCTTAGGGCAGTTCAACGAGCAGTACTTC; cdr3_aa: CASSLGQFNEQYF
clone_size: -; j_call: TRBJ2-1; v_call: TRBV7-3; d_call: TRBD2; cdr3_nt: TGTGCCAGCAGCTCAGCCCCTAGCGGGAGTTACAATGAGCAGTTCTTC; cdr3_aa: CASSSAPSGSYNEQFF
clone_size: -; j_call: TRBJ2-7; v_call: TRBV5-4; d_call: -; cdr3_nt: TGTGCCAGCAGCTCGGACTGGGCCTACGAGCAGTACTTC; cdr3_aa: CASSSDWAYEQYF
clone_size: few; j_call: TRBJ2-7; v_call: TRBV6-1; d_call: -; cdr3_nt: TGTGCCAGCAGAGGCGAGTCCTACGAGCAGTACTTC; cdr3_aa: CASRGESYEQYF
clone_size: few; j_call: TRBJ1-3; v_call: TRBV30; d_call: -; cdr3_nt: TGTGCCTTCCGTAGAGGGAGTCTATACTCTGGAAACACCATATATTTT; cdr3_aa: CAFRRGSLYSGNTIYF
clone_size: -; j_call: TRBJ1-1; v_call: TRBV6-1; d_call: -; cdr3_nt: TGTGCCAGCAGTGTAATGGGAGGAGTCGACACTGAAGCTTTCTTT; cdr3_aa: CASSVMGGVDTEAFF
clone_size: -; j_call: TRBJ2-1; v_call: TRBV4-1; d_call: -; cdr3_nt: TGCGCCAGCAGCCAAGAAGCCATGCTATACAATGAGCAGTTCTTC; cdr3_aa: CASSQEAMLYNEQFF
clone_size: -; j_call: TRBJ2-3; v_call: TRBV27; d_call: -; cdr3_nt: TGTGCCAGCAGCTCAAGGGTGGTTTCAGATACGCAGTATTTT; cdr3_aa: CASSSRVVSDTQYF
clone_size: -; j_call: TRBJ1-5; v_call: TRBV21-1; d_call: -; cdr3_nt: TGTGCCAGCAGCAGAAATCAGCCCCAGCATTTT; cdr3_aa: CASSRNQPQHF
clone_size: few; j_call: TRBJ2-2; v_call: TRBV29-1; d_call: -; cdr3_nt: TGCAGCGCGGACCGGGGTCACACCGGGGAGCTGTTTTTT; cdr3_aa: CSADRGHTGELFF
clone_size: -; j_call: TRBJ1-2; v_call: TRBV5-1; d_call: -; cdr3_nt: TGCGCCAGCAGCGTAACCGGGACACCCGGCGTGAGCTATGGCTACACCTTC; cdr3_aa: CASSVTGTPGVSYGYTF
clone_size: -; j_call: TRBJ2-3; v_call: TRBV21-1; d_call: -; cdr3_nt: TGTGCCAGCAGCCTGCGGACAGGGGGCGTAGATACGCAGTATTTT; cdr3_aa: CASSLRTGGVDTQYF